Here is one TCR beta chain with its context. The source of the sample is a study of blood T cell repertoires in COVID-19. Study information: COVID-19 samples from acute and convalescent phases originated in the United States, Italy and Spain.

Germline V gene data show CDR1 as MNHNY and CDR2 as SVGAGI (reference sequence). V was trimmed by 4 bases and J by 1 base, leaving 13 bases between them. CDR3 length: 15 residues. Original processing notes: The authors estimated nucleated cell counts from reference gene primer amplification. TCRdb's copy holds only in-frame clones and misses some; the assay was immunoSEQ multiplex PCR. V, J and clone size derive from that table, while D and trimming were established from the DNA sequence. The sample has roughly 250,000 clones, 84% seen once. The chain uses TRBV6-6 and TRBJ1-1; D might be TRBD1 (5 bases). The sample taken for sequencing was peripheral blood. This receptor was identified in a human donor in a cohort sampled during active COVID-19. The CDR3 nucleotides are TGTGCCAGCAGTTCTCTCGACAGTCCGAACACTGAAGCTTTCTTT. Residues: CASSSLDSPNTEAFF.